The 5 T cell receptor beta chains in this list originate from one sample, sequenced in a study of blood T cell repertoires in COVID-19 (dated by TCRdb to 2018 to 2020). The library relied on the immunoSEQ multiplex PCR assay. In TCRdb, the immuneACCESS table is reduced to in-frame sequences with V and J assigned. These tables do not hold every clone; where another copy was compared, an unresolved V gene accounts for under half, and the others remain unexplained. Across this sample there are about 150,000 clones, with approximately 84% seen only once. The top ten clonotypes cover approximately 2.6% of the sample. Sequencing used peripheral blood. The receptor source for this set is an elderly woman with COVID-19, enrolled during active disease.

This clone occurred once. This chain joins TRBV7-2 and TRBJ2-5; D possibly corresponds to TRBD2 (6 bases). This CDR3 contains 15 residues. The V gene lost 3 bases and the J gene lost 2 bases, with 13 bases spanning the gap. The germline V gene has CDR1 SGHTA and CDR2 FQGNSA. This CDR3 is CASSLAGTAQETQYF. The CDR3 bases are TGTGCCAGCAGCTTGGCGGGAACCGCTCAAGAGACCCAGTACTTC.

This clone was seen only once. The V gene is TRBV19, the J gene TRBJ1-1; 9 positions match TRBD1. Germline-derived CDR1 and CDR2 are LNHDA and SQIVND (reference sequence). The CDR3 has 15 residues. Trimming removed 7 bases from V and 5 bases from J; junction bases left unmatched: 11. As DNA, the CDR3 is TGTGCCAGTATTGGGACAGGGCTGATGAGGACTGAAGCTTTCTTT. Translated, it gives CASIGTGLMRTEAFF.

The chain carries TRBV10-3 and TRBJ1-1, with D perhaps TRBD1 (5 bases). The CDR3 consists of 15 residues. V lost 3 bases and J lost 0, with 11 bases in between. Per the germline V gene, CDR1 is ENHRY and CDR2 is SYGVKD. CDR3 sequence: CAISDQGRMNTEAFF. The CDR3 coding sequence is TGTGCCATCAGTGACCAGGGCCGTATGAACACTGAAGCTTTCTTT.

The chain combines TRBV5-1 with TRBJ2-7, with TRBD2 identical over 8 bases. Germline V gene lookup returns CDR1 SGHRS and CDR2 YFSETQ. The CDR3 contains 14 residues. Unmatched junction bases numbered 0, after V lost 1 base and J lost 0 bases. The CDR3 reads CASSLSGSSYEQYF. CDR3 nucleotides: TGCGCCAGCAGCTTGAGCGGGAGCTCCTACGAGCAGTACTTC.

The chain is built from TRBV28 and TRBJ1-5; 7 bases align to TRBD1. The junction had 3 bases not matched to a gene; V was cut back by 8 bases and J by 2 bases. The CDR3 totals 13 residues. The germline CDR1 and CDR2 sequences are MDHEN and SYDVKM. The CDR3 here is CASEGAGNQPQHF. The DNA for the CDR3 is TGTGCCAGCGAGGGGGCTGGCAATCAGCCCCAGCATTTT.